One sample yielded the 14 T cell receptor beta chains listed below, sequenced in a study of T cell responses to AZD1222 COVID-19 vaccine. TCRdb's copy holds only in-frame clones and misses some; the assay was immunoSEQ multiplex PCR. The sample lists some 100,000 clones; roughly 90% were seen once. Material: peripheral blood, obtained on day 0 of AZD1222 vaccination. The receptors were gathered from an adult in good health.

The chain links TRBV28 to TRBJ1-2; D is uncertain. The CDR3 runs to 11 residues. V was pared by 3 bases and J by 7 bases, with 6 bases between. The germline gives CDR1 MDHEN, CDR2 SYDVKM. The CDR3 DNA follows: TGTGCCAGCAGTTTGACGGGTGGCTACACCTTC. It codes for CASSLTGGYTF.

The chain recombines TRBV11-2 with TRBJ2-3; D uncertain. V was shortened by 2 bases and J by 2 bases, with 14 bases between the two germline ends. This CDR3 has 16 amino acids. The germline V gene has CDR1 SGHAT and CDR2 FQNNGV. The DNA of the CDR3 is TGTGCCAGCAGCTTACAAAGTGCAGGACCCACAGATACGCAGTATTTT. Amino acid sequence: CASSLQSAGPTDTQYF. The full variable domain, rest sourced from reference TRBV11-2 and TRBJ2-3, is EAGVAQSPRYKIIEKRQSVAFWCNPISGHATLYWYQQILGQGPKLLIQFQNNGVVDDSQLPKDRFSAERLKGVDSTLKIQPAKLEDSAVYLCASSLQSAGPTDTQYFGPGTRLTVL.

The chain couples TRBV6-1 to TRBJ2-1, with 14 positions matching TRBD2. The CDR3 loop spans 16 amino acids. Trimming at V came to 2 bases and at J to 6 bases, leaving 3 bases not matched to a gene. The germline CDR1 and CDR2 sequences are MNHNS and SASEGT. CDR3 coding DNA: TGTGCCAGCAGTGAACTGACTAGCGGGGGGGCCAATGAGCAGTTCTTC. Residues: CASSELTSGGANEQFF.

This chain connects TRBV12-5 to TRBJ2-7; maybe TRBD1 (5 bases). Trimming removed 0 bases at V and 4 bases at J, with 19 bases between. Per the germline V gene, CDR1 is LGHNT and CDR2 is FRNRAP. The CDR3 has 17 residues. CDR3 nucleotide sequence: TGTGCTAGTGGTTTGGTAGGGGCAGGGATCGTGATTTACGAGCAGTACTTC. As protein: CASGLVGAGIVIYEQYF.

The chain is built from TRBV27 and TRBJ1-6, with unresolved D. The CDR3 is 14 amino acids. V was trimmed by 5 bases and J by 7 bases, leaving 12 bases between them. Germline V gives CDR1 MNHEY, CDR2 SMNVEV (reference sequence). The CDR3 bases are TGTGCCAGCAGTCCGGCTCGACCGAATTCACCCCTCCACTTT. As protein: CASSPARPNSPLHF.

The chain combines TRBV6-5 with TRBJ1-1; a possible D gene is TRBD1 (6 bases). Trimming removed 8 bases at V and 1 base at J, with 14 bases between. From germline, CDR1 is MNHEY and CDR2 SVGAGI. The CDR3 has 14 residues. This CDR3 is CASHPRTANTEAFF. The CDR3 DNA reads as TGTGCCAGCCACCCCAGGACAGCGAACACTGAAGCTTTCTTT.

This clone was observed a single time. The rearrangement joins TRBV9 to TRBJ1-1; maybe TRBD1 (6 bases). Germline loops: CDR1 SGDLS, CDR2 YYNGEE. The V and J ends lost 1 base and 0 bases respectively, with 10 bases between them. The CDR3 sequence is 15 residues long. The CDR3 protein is CASSVSPGVNTEAFF. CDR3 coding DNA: TGTGCCAGCAGCGTATCACCAGGGGTGAACACTGAAGCTTTCTTT.

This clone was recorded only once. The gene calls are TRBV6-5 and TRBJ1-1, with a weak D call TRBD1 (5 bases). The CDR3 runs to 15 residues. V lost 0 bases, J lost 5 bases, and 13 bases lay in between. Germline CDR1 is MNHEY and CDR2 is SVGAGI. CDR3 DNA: TGTGCCAGCAGTTACTCTCCCCTGGGGGTGACTGAAGCTTTCTTT. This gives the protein CASSYSPLGVTEAFF.

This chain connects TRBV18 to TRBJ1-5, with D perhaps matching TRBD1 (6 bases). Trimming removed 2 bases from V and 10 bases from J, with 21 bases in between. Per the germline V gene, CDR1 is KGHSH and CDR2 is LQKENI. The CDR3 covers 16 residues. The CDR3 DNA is TGTGCCAGCTCACCAGAGACGGGAACGGGAGGGGGACCCCAGCATTTT. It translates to CASSPETGTGGGPQHF.

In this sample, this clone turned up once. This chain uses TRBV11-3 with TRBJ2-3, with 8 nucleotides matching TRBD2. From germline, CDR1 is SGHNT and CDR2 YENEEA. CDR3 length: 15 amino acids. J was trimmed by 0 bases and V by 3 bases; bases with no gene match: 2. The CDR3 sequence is CASSFSSGSTDTQYF. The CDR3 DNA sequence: TGTGCCAGCAGCTTCTCTAGCGGGAGCACAGATACGCAGTATTTT.

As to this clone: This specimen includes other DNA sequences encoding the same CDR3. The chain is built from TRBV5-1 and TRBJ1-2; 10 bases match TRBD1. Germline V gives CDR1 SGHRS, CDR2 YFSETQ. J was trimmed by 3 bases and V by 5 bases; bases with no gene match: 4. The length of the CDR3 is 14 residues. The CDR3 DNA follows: TGCGCCAGCAGACGGACAGGGGGGGACTATGGCTACACCTTC. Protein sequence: CASRRTGGDYGYTF.

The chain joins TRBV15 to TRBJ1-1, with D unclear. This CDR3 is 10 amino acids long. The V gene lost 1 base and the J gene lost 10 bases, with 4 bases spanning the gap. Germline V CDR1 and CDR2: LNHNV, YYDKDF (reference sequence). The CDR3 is CATSRVAAFF. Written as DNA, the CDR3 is TGTGCCACCAGCAGAGTAGCAGCTTTCTTT.

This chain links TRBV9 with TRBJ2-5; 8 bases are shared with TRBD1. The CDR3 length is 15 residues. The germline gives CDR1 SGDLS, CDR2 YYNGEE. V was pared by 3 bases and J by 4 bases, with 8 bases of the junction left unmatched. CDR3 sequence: CASSGWTGKGETQYF. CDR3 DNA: TGTGCCAGCAGCGGATGGACAGGGAAGGGAGAGACCCAGTACTTC.

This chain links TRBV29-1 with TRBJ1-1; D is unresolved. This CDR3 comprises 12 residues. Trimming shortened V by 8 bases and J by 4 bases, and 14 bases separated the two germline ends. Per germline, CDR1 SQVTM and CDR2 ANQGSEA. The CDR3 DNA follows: TGCAGCACCTTCGAGGGTGTCACTGAAGCTTTCTTT. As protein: CSTFEGVTEAFF.